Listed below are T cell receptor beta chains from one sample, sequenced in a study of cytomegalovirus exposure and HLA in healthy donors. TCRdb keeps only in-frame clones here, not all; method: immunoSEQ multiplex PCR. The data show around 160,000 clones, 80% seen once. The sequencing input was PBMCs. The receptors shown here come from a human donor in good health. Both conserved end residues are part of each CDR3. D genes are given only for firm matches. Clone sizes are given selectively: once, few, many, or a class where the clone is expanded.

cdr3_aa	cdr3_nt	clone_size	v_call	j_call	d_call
CASSLEPGVPRQETQYF	TGTGCCAGCAGCTTAGAGCCAGGGGTCCCTCGCCAAGAGACCCAGTACTTC	NA	TRBV7-9	TRBJ2-5	NA
CSVEPFRFSRGLNEQFF	TGCAGCGTTGAACCCTTTAGATTTAGCAGGGGGCTCAATGAGCAGTTCTTC	NA	TRBV29-1	TRBJ2-1	TRBD1
CASSYGQGSGNTIYF	TGTGCCAGCAGTTACGGCCAGGGCTCTGGAAACACCATATATTTT	NA	TRBV6-6	TRBJ1-3	NA
CAISEPDLSRGYTF	TGTGCCATCAGTGAGCCGGACTTGTCGCGAGGCTACACCTTC	NA	TRBV10-3	TRBJ1-2	NA
CASSSTGRWDNEQFF	TGCGCCAGCAGCTCGACAGGGAGGTGGGACAATGAGCAGTTCTTC	NA	TRBV5-1	TRBJ2-1	NA
CASSQTSAPGETQYF	TGTGCCAGCAGCCAGACTAGCGCCCCGGGGGAGACCCAGTACTTC	NA	TRBV6-1	TRBJ2-5	TRBD2
CASSQGPGLREQYF	TGCGCCAGCAGCCAAGGTCCAGGGTTGAGGGAGCAGTACTTC	NA	TRBV4-3	TRBJ2-7	NA
CASSLRTSGGAGNTGELFF	TGTGCCAGCAGCCTCCGGACTAGCGGGGGGGCTGGGAACACCGGGGAGCTGTTTTTT	NA	TRBV14	TRBJ2-2	TRBD2
CASILRRLYYEQYF	TGTGCCAGCATCCTTAGGAGGCTGTACTACGAGCAGTACTTC	NA	TRBV21-1	TRBJ2-7	NA
CASSLGQGLFDEQFF	TGTGCCAGCAGCTTAGGACAGGGATTATTCGATGAGCAGTTCTTC	NA	TRBV7-2	TRBJ2-1	TRBD1
CAISHRGEETQYF	TGTGCCATCAGTCACAGGGGTGAAGAGACCCAGTACTTC	NA	TRBV10-3	TRBJ2-5	TRBD1
CASSLDAGTDFWEQYF	TGCGCCAGCAGCTTGGACGCCGGGACAGACTTCTGGGAGCAGTACTTC	NA	TRBV5-1	TRBJ2-7	TRBD1
CASSLEDRVGQETQYF	TGTGCCAGCAGCCTCGAAGACAGGGTTGGCCAAGAGACCCAGTACTTC	NA	TRBV9	TRBJ2-5	TRBD1
CASNRRDWYSNQPQHF	TGTGCCAGTAACAGGAGGGACTGGTATAGCAATCAGCCCCAGCATTTT	NA	TRBV19	TRBJ1-5	NA
CASLAGRDTDTQYF	TGTGCCAGTTTAGCGGGGAGGGACACAGATACGCAGTATTTT	NA	TRBV6-1	TRBJ2-3	TRBD2
CASSWTTGGAGYTF	TGTGCCAGCAGTTGGACGACAGGGGGTGCTGGCTACACCTTC	NA	TRBV6-6	TRBJ1-2	TRBD1
CAIGVMGGTVSGANVLTF	TGTGCCATCGGGGTTATGGGGGGTACGGTCTCAGGGGCCAACGTCCTGACTTTC	once	TRBV10-3	TRBJ2-6	NA
CASSSGTGSPYF	TGTGCCAGCAGCTCCGGGACAGGGTCCCCGTATTTT	NA	TRBV7-9	TRBJ2-3	TRBD1
CASSNDRGYGYTF	TGCGCCAGCAGCAACGACAGGGGGTATGGCTACACCTTC	NA	TRBV5-1	TRBJ1-2	TRBD1
CASSSPGVYEQYF	TGCGCCAGCAGCTCCCCAGGGGTCTACGAGCAGTACTTC	few	TRBV5-1	TRBJ2-7	NA
CASSYDTPDEQYF	TGTGCCAGCAGTTACGACACTCCGGACGAGCAGTACTTC	NA	TRBV6-6	TRBJ2-7	NA
CASSGGGSGGAYEQYF	TGTGCCAGCAGCGGGGGAGGTAGCGGGGGAGCCTACGAGCAGTACTTC	NA	TRBV9	TRBJ2-7	TRBD2
CASSQASIQGAGGYTF	TGCGCCAGCAGCCAAGCCTCGATTCAGGGGGCCGGGGGCTACACCTTC	NA	TRBV4-1	TRBJ1-2	TRBD1
CASSDRERNSPLHF	TGTGCCAGCTCTGACAGGGAACGCAATTCACCCCTCCACTTT	NA	TRBV18	TRBJ1-6	TRBD1
CASSPQTGAGTGELFF	TGTGCCAGTAGCCCCCAGACAGGGGCCGGCACCGGGGAGCTGTTTTTT	NA	TRBV19	TRBJ2-2	TRBD1
CASSRGSWASLEQYF	TGCGCCAGCAGCCGCGGGTCGTGGGCCTCTCTTGAGCAGTACTTC	NA	TRBV5-1	TRBJ2-5	NA
CASRQGGGQPQHF	TGTGCCAGCAGACAAGGGGGGGGTCAGCCCCAGCATTTT	NA	TRBV7-9	TRBJ1-5	NA
CASSLEGTGGYTF	TGTGCCAGCAGCTTAGAGGGGACAGGGGGCTACACCTTC	NA	TRBV7-3	TRBJ1-2	TRBD1
CASQTGQFKNTGELFF	TGTGCCAGCCAGACTGGACAGTTCAAAAACACCGGGGAGCTGTTTTTT	NA	TRBV2	TRBJ2-2	NA
CASSVDRDTEAFF	TGTGCCAGCAGCGTTGACAGGGACACTGAAGCTTTCTTT	NA	TRBV9	TRBJ1-1	TRBD1
CASSPGTSGGRVDEQFF	TGTGCCAGCAGCCCAGGGACTAGCGGGGGGCGAGTCGATGAGCAGTTCTTC	few	TRBV11-2	TRBJ2-1	TRBD2
CASSYSATQYF	TGTGCCAGCAGTTACTCGGCGACCCAGTACTTC	NA	TRBV6-5	TRBJ2-5	NA
CATSLIPTNEKLFF	TGTGCCACCAGCCTAATCCCAACTAATGAAAAACTGTTTTTT	few	TRBV15	TRBJ1-4	NA
CASSLGGMNTEAFF	TGTGCCAGCAGCTTAGGAGGGATGAACACTGAAGCTTTCTTT	NA	TRBV11-3	TRBJ1-1	NA
CASSETGRQETQYF	TGTGCCAGCAGTGAAACAGGGCGCCAAGAGACCCAGTACTTC	NA	TRBV25-1	TRBJ2-5	NA
CASSSRQGPGTGELFF	TGTGCTAGCAGCTCCCGACAGGGACCGGGCACCGGGGAGCTGTTTTTT	NA	TRBV7-7	TRBJ2-2	TRBD1
CASSTGLGGYTF	TGCGCCAGCAGTACAGGGTTAGGTGGCTACACCTTC	NA	TRBV5-1	TRBJ1-2	NA
CASSYSDKGDSPLHF	TGTGCCAGCAGTTACTCCGATAAGGGGGATTCACCCCTCCACTTT	NA	TRBV6-5	TRBJ1-6	NA
CASSRTLNTEAFF	TGTGCCAGCAGTCGGACTCTGAACACTGAAGCTTTCTTT	NA	TRBV6-6	TRBJ1-1	NA
CASSLARSGGATDTQYF	TGCGCCAGCAGCTTGGCCAGGAGCGGGGGGGCGACAGATACGCAGTATTTT	NA	TRBV5-1	TRBJ2-3	TRBD2
CASSSDRGMDTEAFF	TGTGCCAGCAGCAGCGACAGGGGGATGGACACTGAAGCTTTCTTT	few	TRBV5-5	TRBJ1-1	TRBD1
CASSLQGSDTQYF	TGTGCCAGCAGCTTACAGGGGTCAGATACGCAGTATTTT	NA	TRBV7-2	TRBJ2-3	NA
CASRFRGINTGELFF	TGTGCCAGCAGATTCAGGGGGATTAACACCGGGGAGCTGTTTTTT	few	TRBV6-5	TRBJ2-2	TRBD1
CASGRDRGARAEAFF	TGTGCCAGCGGCCGGGACAGGGGGGCCCGCGCTGAAGCTTTCTTT	few	TRBV6-5	TRBJ1-1	TRBD1
CSVDEGSYEQYF	TGCAGCGTTGACGAGGGAAGCTACGAGCAGTACTTC	NA	TRBV29-1	TRBJ2-7	NA
CASSLGNNYGYTF	TGCGCCAGCAGCCTGGGCAACAACTATGGCTACACCTTC	NA	TRBV4-1	TRBJ1-2	NA